One sample yielded the 17 T cell receptor beta chains listed below, sequenced in a study of identical twins. From the 5' RACE reads, TCRdb called clonotypes with MiXCR, one entry per CDR3 protein. The sample has approximately 500,000 distinct CDR3 sequences, 15% seen once. The sample was also linked to a second study, of yellow fever vaccine responses in identical twins.

Sequencing input: CD4+ T cells sorted from blood. These receptors came from a woman in her late teens or twenties in good health.

The DNA of the CDR3 is TGTGCCAGCAGCGATTGGACAGGGGAGAACGAGCAGTACTTC. The encoded protein is CASSDWTGENEQYF. The chain has TRBV2 and TRBJ2-7; the match to TRBD1 covers 9 bases. In germline, CDR1 is SNHLY, CDR2 FYNNEI. The trim removed 6 bases at V and 5 bases at J, leaving 8 bases unmatched. The CDR3 is made up of 14 amino acids.

The chain joins TRBV7-9 to TRBJ2-1; 7 nucleotides agree with TRBD1. V was clipped by 5 bases and J by 3 bases; unmatched bases: 10. Germline loops: CDR1 SEHNR, CDR2 FQNEAQ (reference sequence). The CDR3 runs to 16 residues. The CDR3 DNA reads TGTGCCAGCAGCCCCTCCCAGGGGGTGATCTACAATGAGCAGTTCTTC. As protein: CASSPSQGVIYNEQFF.

This clonotype has only a few counts. J is TRBJ1-6 and V is TRBV9; D call uncertain. Per the germline V gene, CDR1 is SGDLS and CDR2 is YYNGEE. The CDR3 is 15 amino acids. V gave up 4 bases and J gave up 6 bases, with 14 bases separating them. The CDR3 nucleotides are TGTGCCAGCAGCCCACGCGAGGGTGCTAATTCACCCCTCCACTTT. Its protein product is CASSPREGANSPLHF.

The CDR3 is CASSLAPTSGAGANVLTF. The DNA for the CDR3 is TGTGCCAGCAGCTTAGCCCCGACTAGCGGGGCTGGGGCCAACGTCCTGACTTTC. The chain is built from TRBV7-3 and TRBJ2-6; TRBD2 matches at 11 bases. Per germline, CDR1 SGHTA and CDR2 FQGTGA. V shed 2 bases and J 2 bases; nucleotides not matched to a gene: 5. This CDR3 spans 18 amino acids.

The chain uses TRBV2 and TRBJ2-1; TRBD1 is a possible D gene (6 bases). The CDR3 totals 16 residues. Trimming removed 9 bases from V and 1 base from J, with 19 bases in between. Germline values: CDR1 SNHLY, CDR2 FYNNEI. The CDR3 DNA reads TGTGCCAGGAGGGAAACTCAGGGGAAGTCCTACAATGAGCAGTTCTTC. Translation: CARRETQGKSYNEQFF.

This clonotype was found many times. This chain connects TRBV24-1 to TRBJ2-3; D gene ambiguous. Germline V lookup: CDR1 KGHDR, CDR2 SFDVKD. Trimming removed 6 bases from V and 6 bases from J, with 9 bases in between. This CDR3 contains 12 residues. The CDR3: CATSFRSDTQYF. The DNA of the CDR3 is TGTGCCACCAGTTTTAGATCCGATACGCAGTATTTT.

This chain uses TRBV11-1 with TRBJ1-2; weak D call: TRBD1 (5 bases). CDR3 size: 14 residues. Trimming pared 1 base from V and 6 bases from J, leaving 12 bases between. Germline CDR1 reads SGHAT; CDR2 reads FQDESV (reference sequence). CDR3 nucleotides: TGTGCCAGCAGCTTAGTCCCCGGGACGGATGGCTACACCTTC. The encoded protein is CASSLVPGTDGYTF.

V and J are TRBV5-1 and TRBJ2-7; D is tentatively TRBD1 or TRBD2 (6 bases each). V was clipped by 2 bases and J by 6 bases, with 15 bases between them. CDR1 SGHRS and CDR2 YFSETQ come from the germline V gene. The CDR3 consists of 14 residues. The CDR3 sequence is CASSLSSEGVEQYF. The DNA of the CDR3 is TGCGCCAGCAGCTTATCCTCGGAGGGGGTCGAGCAGTACTTC.

In this sample, this clonotype turned up a few times. The rearrangement joins TRBV14 to TRBJ2-2; 7 bases are a match to TRBD1. The CDR3 contains 15 residues. With V trimmed by 4 bases and J by 4 bases, 6 bases remained unmatched. Germline V gene data show CDR1 as SGHDN and CDR2 as FVKESK. CDR3 nucleotide sequence: TGTGCCAGCAGCCGACAGGGTCGGTTCACCGGGGAGCTGTTTTTT. It yields the protein CASSRQGRFTGELFF.

This clonotype appeared many times. The chain has TRBV6-1 and TRBJ1-2; D is perhaps TRBD1 (5 bases). Germline assignment: CDR1 MNHNS and CDR2 SASEGT. The V end was cut by 7 bases, the J end by 4 bases, with 16 bases between. The CDR3 covers 14 residues. The CDR3 region is CASTQGVNAYGYTF. In nucleotides, the CDR3 is TGTGCCAGCACCCAGGGAGTTAATGCCTATGGCTACACCTTC.

The CDR3 spells CATSRPGTVRSGANVLTF. The CDR3 DNA sequence: TGTGCCACCAGCAGGCCCGGGACCGTTCGCTCTGGGGCCAACGTCCTGACTTTC. V and J are TRBV15 and TRBJ2-6; tentatively, D is TRBD1 or TRBD2 (5 bases each). Between the trimmed V and J ends, which lost 3 bases and 0 bases, there was a span of 15 bases. Germline V CDR1 and CDR2: LNHNV, YYDKDF (reference sequence). CDR3 length: 18 residues. The full variable domain, rest sourced from reference TRBV15 and TRBJ2-6, is DAMVIQNPRYQVTQFGKPVTLSCSQTLNHNVMYWYQQKSSQAPKLLFHYYDKDFNNEADTPDNFQSRRPNTSFCFLDIRSPGLGDTAMYLCATSRPGTVRSGANVLTFGAGSRLTVL.

The rearrangement uses TRBV20-1 and TRBJ2-3, with 10 bases that match TRBD2. The V gene's germline CDR1 is DFQATT and CDR2 SNEGSKA (reference sequence). The trim removed 5 bases at V and 4 bases at J, leaving 3 bases unmatched. The CDR3 consists of 13 residues. The CDR3 nucleotides are TGCAGTGCTCCCGGGACTAGCGCAGATACGCAGTATTTT. Its protein product is CSAPGTSADTQYF.

This chain uses TRBV14 with TRBJ2-2, with D perhaps matching TRBD1 (6 bases). The CDR3 runs 15 residues. Trimming took 5 bases from V and 2 from J, leaving 12 bases between them. Per the germline V gene, CDR1 is SGHDN and CDR2 is FVKESK. The CDR3 sequence is CASSRRDINTGELFF. The CDR3 bases are TGTGCCAGCAGCAGACGGGACATCAACACCGGGGAGCTGTTTTTT.

This clonotype was found a few times. The chain recombines TRBV29-1 with TRBJ1-2; no definite D call. From germline, CDR1 is SQVTM and CDR2 ANQGSEA. With 2 bases removed from V and 0 bases from J, the gap between germline ends came to 7 bases. The CDR3 runs 13 residues. CDR3 protein: CSVEQAPNYGYTF. CDR3 coding DNA: TGCAGCGTTGAACAGGCACCTAACTATGGCTACACCTTC.

This clonotype occurred many times. The rearrangement links TRBV20-1 to TRBJ2-1; D is perhaps TRBD1 or TRBD2 (6 bases each). The CDR3 covers 14 residues. CDR1 is DFQATT, CDR2 SNEGSKA, per germline (reference sequence). V was cut by 3 bases and J by 0 bases, with 9 bases left in between. CDR3 nucleotides: TGCAGTGCTAGCCGGGGGCCCTCCTACAATGAGCAGTTCTTC. As protein: CSASRGPSYNEQFF.

Only a few counts were recorded for this clonotype. The chain employs TRBV28 and TRBJ2-2; the match to TRBD1 covers 7 bases. The germline V gene encodes CDR1 MDHEN and CDR2 SYDVKM. The CDR3 has 14 amino acids. V lost 5 bases to trimming and J lost 6 bases; unmatched junction nucleotides: 6. CDR3: CASSPGTAAGELFF. CDR3 DNA: TGTGCCAGCAGTCCCGGGACAGCTGCCGGGGAGCTGTTTTTT.

This chain uses TRBV18 with TRBJ2-3; D not resolved. The CDR3 consists of 11 residues. CDR1 is KGHSH and CDR2 is LQKENI in the germline V gene. V gave up 0 bases and J gave up 5 bases, with 0 bases separating them. The CDR3 loop is CASSPPDTQYF. As DNA, the CDR3 is TGTGCCAGCTCACCACCAGATACGCAGTATTTT.